This T cell receptor (beta chain) was sequenced for a study of cytomegalovirus exposure and HLA in healthy donors. Germline V gene data show CDR1 as SGHTA and CDR2 as FQGNSA. The CDR3 sequence is 14 residues long. V lost 5 bases, J lost 14 bases, and 14 bases stayed unmatched. Study conclusions and caveats: According to reports, the classifier identified cytomegalovirus status with high specificity and sensitivity. Certain sequence variants were highly shared and formed a cluster, and this cluster was likely a sequencing artifact. Using a false discovery rate of 0.05, a later analysis showed that around 16,000 TCR beta sequences were associated with HLA alleles. Among the CMV-associated chains, a few were confirmed in vitro as specific for CMV antigens.

PCR amplification relied on 60 Vbeta primers (plus 13 Jbeta primers). The repertoire was sequenced with immunoSEQ multiplex PCR; TCRdb's copy has only in-frame clones and lacks some. The profile shows about 150,000 clones, 80% of them singletons. Comment on this clone: Antigen: not known.

The origin of this receptor is a man aged 30 to 45 in good health and CMV-seropositive. The chain links TRBV7-2 to TRBJ1-2, with 10 bases lining up with TRBD1. Sequencing was carried out using PBMCs. CDR3 in amino acids: CASSNGQGVGLWTF. CDR3 sequence (DNA): TGTGCCAGCAGCAACGGACAGGGGGTTGGTTTGTGGACCTTC.